This T cell receptor (beta chain) was profiled in a study of cytomegalovirus exposure and HLA in healthy donors. In the study overall: Unique TCRs numbering around 85 million, obtained from HLA-typed donors, made up an early data release. Findings and limits, study-wide: In a later analysis, productive TCRs from donors in an Asian-associated ancestry cluster reportedly carried fewer N-insertions than the cohort mean.

The V and J ends lost 3 bases and 3 bases respectively, with 7 bases between them. CDR3 length: 13 residues. CDR1 and CDR2 from the germline V gene are SGHTA and FQGTGA. Use of 60 Vbeta and 13 Jbeta primers characterized the PCR. Assay used: immunoSEQ multiplex PCR; TCRdb lists only in-frame clones, some missing. The sample lists approximately 170,000 clones, over 60% occurring once. Comments on this clone: Its target is unknown.

The clonotype originates from a female donor in good health and CMV-seronegative. The V call is TRBV7-3, the J call TRBJ2-3; TRBD2 might be the D (5 bases). The sample comprised PBMCs. CDR3 sequence (DNA): TGTGCCAGCAGCTTCGAGCGGACAGATACGCAGTATTTT. Protein product: CASSFERTDTQYF.